The 20 T cell receptor beta chains below all came from one sample that was sequenced in a study of blood T cell repertoires in COVID-19. TCRdb's copy holds only in-frame clones and misses some; the assay was immunoSEQ multiplex PCR. The sample contains 100,000 to 150,000 clones, 65% to 90% of which appear only once. Input material: peripheral blood. These receptors were collected from a woman older than 75 with acute or convalescent COVID-19.

The V gene is TRBV4-3, the J gene TRBJ2-3; a weak D match, TRBD1 (7 bases). The CDR3 runs 15 residues. Per the germline V gene, CDR1 is LGHNA and CDR2 is YSLEER. Trimming pared 3 bases from V and 5 bases from J, leaving 15 bases between. The CDR3 region is CASSHQTGTQDTQYF. The CDR3 nucleotides read TGCGCCAGCAGCCACCAGACAGGGACTCAAGATACGCAGTATTTT.

This chain links TRBV13 with TRBJ2-3; D perhaps matches TRBD1 (5 bases). The V end lost 8 bases, the J end lost 5 bases, and 8 bases lay between the germline ends. The CDR3 sequence is 11 residues long. Per germline, CDR1 PRHDT and CDR2 FYEKMQ (reference sequence). Here the CDR3 reads CASSQGDTQYF. CDR3 nucleotide sequence: TGTGCCAGCTCTCAGGGAGATACGCAGTATTTT. The variable domain in full, with the rest retrieved from reference TRBV13 and TRBJ2-3, is AAGVIQSPRHLIKEKRETATLKCYPIPRHDTVYWYQQGPGQDPQFLISFYEKMQSDKGSIPDRFSAQQFSDYHSELNMSSLELGDSALYFCASSQGDTQYFGPGTRLTVL.

The V and J genes are TRBV6-4 and TRBJ1-5; no firm D call. Germline V gene sequence: CDR1 MRHNA, CDR2 SNTAGT. Deletions cut 5 bases from V and 6 bases from J, with 11 bases between. CDR3 size: 13 residues. As DNA, the CDR3 is TGTGCCAGCAGTCGAATCGAGGGTCAGCCCCAGCATTTT. Residues: CASSRIEGQPQHF.

The rearrangement uses TRBV7-8 and TRBJ2-7, with a tentative D call TRBD1 (6 bases). Between the trimmed V and J ends, which lost 0 bases and 4 bases, there was a span of 10 bases. The CDR3 consists of 14 residues. The V gene's germline CDR1 is SGHVS and CDR2 FQNEAQ. CDR3 coding DNA: TGTGCCAGCAGCTTAGCAGGACAGCCGTACGAGCAGTACGTC. Encoded protein: CASSLAGQPYEQYV.

The rearrangement links TRBV27 to TRBJ1-1; tentative D call: TRBD1 (5 bases). CDR1 is MNHEY and CDR2 is SMNVEV in the germline V gene (reference sequence). This CDR3 contains 13 residues. The germline V and J ends were trimmed by 6 bases and 7 bases, with 15 bases remaining between them. The CDR3 sequence: CASSVKGFDEAFF. The CDR3, as DNA: TGTGCCAGCAGCGTAAAGGGGTTTGATGAAGCTTTCTTT.

The genes are TRBV11-3 and TRBJ2-2; D might be TRBD1 (6 bases). The CDR3 is made up of 16 amino acids. Trimming took 5 bases from V and 5 from J, leaving 18 bases between them. Germline values: CDR1 SGHNT, CDR2 YENEEA. The CDR3 DNA reads as TGTGCCAGCAGCGCAATCACAGGGTCCCCGACCGGGGAGCTGTTTTTT. It yields the protein CASSAITGSPTGELFF.

The rearrangement uses TRBV29-1 and TRBJ2-1; D gene ambiguous. Germline V gene data show CDR1 as SQVTM and CDR2 as ANQGSEA. This CDR3 has 15 amino acids. Between the trimmed V and J ends, which lost 4 bases and 0 bases, there was a span of 13 bases. The CDR3 protein is CSVVVRPSSYNEQFF. The DNA of the CDR3 is TGCAGCGTTGTAGTCAGGCCGAGCTCCTACAATGAGCAGTTCTTC.

The chain uses TRBV3-1 (or the pseudogene TRBV3-2) and TRBJ2-7; D is undetermined. The germline gives CDR1 LGHDT, CDR2 YNNKEL (reference sequence). The CDR3 contains 11 residues. Deletions cut 3 bases from V and 4 bases from J, with 4 bases between. This CDR3 is CASSHMYEQYF. CDR3 DNA sequence: TGTGCCAGCAGCCATATGTACGAGCAGTACTTC.

V and J are TRBV10-2 and TRBJ2-2; tentatively, D is TRBD2 (6 bases). Germline V CDR1 and CDR2: WSHSY, SAAADI. V lost 3 bases and J 3 bases, leaving 11 bases between the germline ends. The CDR3 is 15 amino acids. The CDR3 coding sequence is TGCGCCAGCAGTGACGGGGGATTTGACACCGGGGAGCTGTTTTTT. Residues: CASSDGGFDTGELFF.

V gene TRBV11-3 combines with J gene TRBJ2-1, with D unresolved. The CDR3 spans 13 residues. CDR1 is SGHNT and CDR2 is YENEEA in the germline V gene. The ends were cut back, 3 bases at V and 10 bases at J, with 13 bases in the middle. The CDR3 reads CASSFTYLQEQFF. Here the CDR3 DNA reads TGTGCCAGCAGCTTTACATATCTTCAAGAGCAGTTCTTC.

Here the CDR3 reads CASSIQGLMDTQYF. The CDR3 DNA is TGTGCCAGTAGTATTCAGGGCCTCATGGATACGCAGTATTTT. The chain recombines TRBV19 with TRBJ2-3; the D gene is possibly TRBD1 (5 bases). The V gene's germline CDR1 is LNHDA and CDR2 SQIVND (reference sequence). Trimming pared 3 bases from V and 6 bases from J, leaving 13 bases between. This CDR3 is built from 14 residues. The full variable domain, its missing parts supplied by reference TRBV19 and TRBJ2-3, is DGGITQSPKYLFRKEGQNVTLSCEQNLNHDAMYWYRQDPGQGLRLIYYSQIVNDFQKGDIAEGYSVSREKKESFPLTVTSAQKNPTAFYLCASSIQGLMDTQYFGPGTRLTVL.

The chain is built from TRBV28 and TRBJ1-4, with 7 positions matching TRBD1. The CDR3 runs 15 residues. After removal of 4 bases from V and 7 bases from J, the junction contained 9 bases not matched to a gene. Germline V CDR1 and CDR2: MDHEN, SYDVKM. The CDR3 here is CASSSPQGRFEKLFF. The CDR3 bases are TGTGCCAGCAGTTCCCCACAGGGGCGGTTTGAAAAACTGTTTTTT.

This clone was detected only once. The chain is built from TRBV3-1 (or the pseudogene TRBV3-2) and TRBJ2-5; D is uncertain. CDR3 length: 13 residues. Germline-derived CDR1 and CDR2 are LGHDT and YNNKEL (reference sequence). The ends were cut back, 3 bases at V and 5 bases at J, with 10 bases in the middle. CDR3 sequence reads: CASSQRRSETQYF. As DNA, the CDR3 is TGTGCCAGCAGCCAGCGGAGATCGGAGACCCAGTACTTC.

As DNA, the CDR3 is TGTGCCAGCAGCTTTACAGGGGATGGCTACACCTTC. It yields the protein CASSFTGDGYTF. V gene TRBV7-9 combines with J gene TRBJ1-2, with 7 bases fitting TRBD1. Germline values: CDR1 SEHNR, CDR2 FQNEAQ (reference sequence). The J segment lost 6 bases and the V segment lost 3 bases, leaving 1 base of the junction unmatched. The CDR3 consists of 12 residues.

This chain links TRBV11-2 with TRBJ1-1; D gene uncertain. V lost 5 bases, J lost 5 bases, and 12 bases lay in between. Germline V gives CDR1 SGHAT, CDR2 FQNNGV. The CDR3 is 13 residues long. The CDR3 nucleotides read TGTGCCAGCAGCCCGAGCCAGGATACTGAAGCTTTCTTT. Its translation: CASSPSQDTEAFF. Together with reference TRBV11-2 and TRBJ1-1, the CDR3 gives the full variable domain: EAGVAQSPRYKIIEKRQSVAFWCNPISGHATLYWYQQILGQGPKLLIQFQNNGVVDDSQLPKDRFSAERLKGVDSTLKIQPAKLEDSAVYLCASSPSQDTEAFFGQGTRLTVV.

The gene calls are TRBV11-2 and TRBJ2-3; D is perhaps TRBD2 (6 bases). CDR1 is SGHAT and CDR2 is FQNNGV in the germline V gene. CDR3 length equals 16 residues. V dropped 3 bases and J dropped 6 bases, with 19 bases sitting between them. CDR3 bases: TGTGCCAGCAGCTTTTCGGCGGGGCCCCGATCGGATACGCAGTATTTT. Translating gives CASSFSAGPRSDTQYF.

The V call is TRBV27, the J call TRBJ2-2, with a possible D match to TRBD1 (5 bases). Trimming stripped 2 bases from V and 0 bases from J, with 13 bases between. The germline V gene has CDR1 MNHEY and CDR2 SMNVEV (reference sequence). There are 17 residues in the CDR3. As DNA, the CDR3 is TGTGCCAGCAGTTTAATTGGTGGCAGGGCGAACACCGGGGAGCTGTTTTTT. Amino acids: CASSLIGGRANTGELFF.

This sequence joins TRBV7-2 and TRBJ2-5; 12 positions agree with TRBD1. The trim removed 4 bases at V and 5 bases at J, leaving 5 bases unmatched. CDR3 length: 15 amino acids. Germline lookup yields CDR1 SGHTA and CDR2 FQGNSA. CDR3 region: CASSSGTGGRETQYF. The CDR3 nucleotides read TGTGCCAGCAGCTCAGGGACAGGGGGCAGGGAGACCCAGTACTTC.

The chain combines TRBV9 with TRBJ1-5; D is unresolved. The V gene's germline CDR1 is SGDLS and CDR2 YYNGEE. The CDR3 loop spans 13 amino acids. The V end lost 3 bases, the J end lost 2 bases, and 6 bases lay between the germline ends. CDR3 bases: TGTGCCAGCAGCGATCAGGGCAATCAGCCCCAGCATTTT. This codes for CASSDQGNQPQHF.

This chain's CDR3 is CASSLGGQSGNTIYF. CDR3 nucleotides: TGTGCCAGCAGCTTAGGAGGGCAGTCTGGAAACACCATATATTTT. The chain employs TRBV5-4 and TRBJ1-3; no clear D. Between the trimmed V and J ends, which lost 2 bases and 1 base, there was a span of 10 bases. The CDR3 is 15 amino acids. In germline, CDR1 is SGHNT, CDR2 YYREEE (reference sequence). Full variable domain (outside the CDR3, taken from reference TRBV5-4 and TRBJ1-3): ETGVTQSPTHLIKTRGQQVTLRCSSQSGHNTVSWYQQALGQGPQFIFQYYREEENGRGNFPPRFSGLQFPNYSSELNVNALELDDSALYLCASSLGGQSGNTIYFGEGSWLTVV.